This TCR beta chain was recovered during a study of T cells expressing NK-cell markers. Study-level information: It was from sorted CD3+CD56+NKG2C+, CD3+CD56+NKG2C- and CD3+CD56-NKG2C+ T cells that TCR beta repertoires came. Within the sequenced cohort of eight donors, seven exhibited HCMV seropositivity and one was seronegative.

This CDR3 is 15 amino acids long. Germline CDR1 reads SEHNR; CDR2 reads FQNEAQ (reference sequence). Scientists made TCR beta cDNA using 5'RACE template switching with UMIs. TCRdb re-analyzed the 5' RACE reads; it lists each CDR3 protein once, without DNA. The sample features a few hundred thousand distinct CDR3 sequences, with around 5% in its top ten. This chain uses TRBV7-9 with TRBJ1-5; TCRdb names TRBD1, which stays unverified in the absence of DNA. Sequenced sample: blood T cells: a sorted CD56 or NKG2C T cell subset, CD4+ or CD8+ T cells, or bulk PBMC T cells (not recorded which). This clonotype was obtained from a man aged 18-75 years in good health. The CDR3 is CASSLDGTDNQPQHF. Variable domain in full (rest from reference TRBV7-9 and TRBJ1-5): DTGVSQNPRHKITKRGQNVTFRCDPISEHNRLYWYRQTLGQGPEFLTYFQNEAQLEKSRLLSDRFSAERPKGSFSTLEIQRTEQGDSAMYLCASSLDGTDNQPQHFGDGTRLSIL.